This is a list of T cell receptor beta chains from one sample in a study of blood T cells in healthy people across ages. A single record per CDR3 protein comes from TCRdb applying MiXCR to the 5' RACE reads. The repertoire holds about 400,000 distinct CDR3 sequences, with approximately 51% as singletons. The sequenced sample consisted of blood. Every receptor here comes from a man in his sixties in good health. Each CDR3 is given with its conserved first and last residue. A D gene is named only where the DNA matches it firmly. Clone size, where shown, is once, few, many, or a class for clones that have expanded.

v_gene	d_gene	abundance	j_gene	CDR3nt	CDR3aa
TRBV29-1	.	.	TRBJ2-7	TGCAGCATTGGTTCCGACCGCTACGAGCAGTACTTC	CSIGSDRYEQYF
TRBV29-1	.	.	TRBJ2-7	TGCAGCGTTGAACGGGTCTCGGCGGGACCGAACTACGAGCAGTACTTC	CSVERVSAGPNYEQYF
TRBV4-2	.	few	TRBJ2-7	TGTGCCAGCAGCCAAGAAGGGGTCGAGCAGTACTTC	CASSQEGVEQYF
TRBV7-2	.	many	TRBJ2-5	TGTGCCAGCAGCCCGCGCCAGGGGGGGATTGAGACCCAGTACTTC	CASSPRQGGIETQYF
TRBV6-1	.	.	TRBJ1-2	TGTGCCAGCAGTGAGGCGTTTGCGGAGTATGGCTACACCTTC	CASSEAFAEYGYTF
TRBV6-2/TRBV6-3	TRBD2	many	TRBJ2-5	TGTGCCAGCAGGACCTTCGGTCGCGGGGGGAAACAAGAGACCCAGTACTTC	CASRTFGRGGKQETQYF
TRBV24-1	.	.	TRBJ2-3	TGTGCCACCAGTGTAGGACGGACCTTGGGGGATACGCAGTATTTT	CATSVGRTLGDTQYF
TRBV20-1	.	.	TRBJ2-5	TGCAGTGCTAGTGGTTTGAAAAACTCGCAGTACTTC	CSASGLKNSQYF
TRBV6-2/TRBV6-3	.	once	TRBJ2-7	TGTGCCAGCAGTTACTCCCGGGACGGCCCCTACGAGCAGTACTTC	CASSYSRDGPYEQYF
TRBV7-6	TRBD1	many	TRBJ2-7	TGTGCCAGCGAAAGAGGACAGGGGATCTACGAGCAGTACTTC	CASERGQGIYEQYF
TRBV15	.	.	TRBJ2-7	TGTGCCACCAGCAGAGATGGGGCCAGCAGCCGCTACGAGCAGTACTTC	CATSRDGASSRYEQYF
TRBV11-2	.	many	TRBJ2-5	TGTGCCAGCAGCTTATATGGGGGCCCCCAAGAGACCCAGTACTTC	CASSLYGGPQETQYF
TRBV20-1	TRBD2	.	TRBJ2-1	TGCAGTGCCCTTTGGGGCGGGGGGGCAGGAGAGCAGTTCTTC	CSALWGGGAGEQFF
TRBV27	.	once	TRBJ1-2	TGTGCCAGCAGCGGACACAACTATGGCTACACCTTC	CASSGHNYGYTF
TRBV15	.	.	TRBJ2-1	TGTGCCACCAGCCCACCGGTGTCCTGGAATGAGCAGTTCTTC	CATSPPVSWNEQFF
TRBV20-1	TRBD1	.	TRBJ1-4	TGCAGTGCTAGAGTGGACAGGGCGGATGAAAAACTGTTTTTT	CSARVDRADEKLFF